A selection of T cell receptor beta chains follows, all from one sample in a study of cytomegalovirus exposure and HLA in healthy donors. Profiled with immunoSEQ multiplex PCR; TCRdb holds only in-frame clones, not every one. Its clone listing holds just over 80,000 clones. Input material: PBMCs. These receptors all stem from a woman in her thirties in good health and CMV-seronegative. CDR3s include the opening cysteine and the closing phenylalanine or tryptophan.

J gene | CDR3 length | V gene | CDR3 protein
TRBJ1-1 | 14 | TRBV5-1 | CASSRDRGRTEAFF
TRBJ1-4 | 15 | TRBV30 | CAWRDRGEAAEKLFF
TRBJ1-2 | 14 | TRBV28 | CASSLPGKSYGYTF
TRBJ1-2 | 15 | TRBV30 | CAGSGQMVVNYGYTF
TRBJ2-2 | 11 | TRBV25-1 | CASSVSGELFF
TRBJ2-7 | 14 | TRBV11-2 | CASSLPRDRAEQYF
TRBJ1-2 | 11 | TRBV5-1 | CASSNSYGYTF
TRBJ1-1 | 14 | TRBV5-1 | CASSLANSGLGAFF
TRBJ1-1 | 15 | TRBV5-1 | CASSTTGGAGTEAFF
TRBJ2-6 | 14 | TRBV2 | CASSDTRGANVLTF
TRBJ1-2 | 13 | TRBV5-4 | CASSFTGSDGYTF
TRBJ1-1 | 11 | TRBV6-5 | CARIQNTEAFF
TRBJ2-5 | 17 | TRBV11-2 | CASSLVGSGVFQETQYF
TRBJ1-6 | 17 | TRBV30 | CAWRIPNGDRANSPLHF
TRBJ2-5 | 12 | TRBV29-1 | CSVTGQGETQYF
TRBJ1-2 | 13 | TRBV5-1 | CASSSGQNYGYTF
TRBJ2-1 | 18 | TRBV4-1 | CASSHMGQGTSSYNEQFF
TRBJ1-2 | 12 | TRBV2 | CASVTGGEGYTF
TRBJ2-1 | 14 | TRBV27 | CASSVQGAYNEQFF
TRBJ2-1 | 15 | TRBV2 | CASAPGTLNTNEQFF
TRBJ2-7 | 13 | TRBV7-2 | CASSLNSPYEQYF
TRBJ1-2 | 15 | TRBV28 | CASSPPGQVNYGYTF
TRBJ2-5 | 14 | TRBV19 | CASSNRVPGETQYF
TRBJ1-1 | 16 | TRBV7-9 | CASSLVSQGGGTEAFF
TRBJ2-2 | 16 | TRBV2 | CASNSPGAANTGELFF
TRBJ2-7 | 16 | TRBV5-1 | CASSLGSGGSSYEQYF
TRBJ2-1 | 13 | TRBV30 | CAWTSGRSNEQFF
TRBJ2-5 | 12 | TRBV6-1 | CASESGGETQYF
TRBJ2-2 | 17 | TRBV4-2 | CASSPHYGTVNTGELFF
TRBJ2-7 | 14 | TRBV19 | CATSSTADSYEQYF
TRBJ2-3 | 19 | TRBV30 | CAWSVKEEAGGRLTDTQYF
TRBJ1-5 | 15 | TRBV28 | CASRSTGVRNQPQHF
TRBJ1-1 | 11 | TRBV6-5 | CASSLGGEAFF
TRBJ1-5 | 13 | TRBV19 | CASSRVQNQPQHF
- | 14 | TRBV4-1 | CASSQEDFLSEQYF
TRBJ2-7 | 15 | TRBV6-1 | CASSVGTGSAYEQYF
TRBJ1-2 | 17 | TRBV11-2 | CASSLIGQGVGFDGYTF
TRBJ2-3 | 12 | TRBV30 | CALEGGPDTQYF
TRBJ2-3 | 15 | TRBV10-3 | CAISGTSGGRDTQYF
TRBJ2-1 | 13 | TRBV4-2 | CASSQDLGQEQFF
TRBJ2-7 | 14 | TRBV30 | CAWIRDNGVGEQYF
TRBJ2-7 | 15 | TRBV6-8 | CASSKTSGRSYEQYF
TRBJ1-3 | 11 | TRBV20-1 | CSASTGNTIYF
TRBJ1-1 | 12 | TRBV7-9 | CASSSPGTEAFF
TRBJ2-7 | 16 | TRBV5-1 | CASSLPPGQNPYEQYF
TRBJ2-7 | 15 | TRBV4-1 | CASSQGSGGAYEQYF
TRBJ2-3 | 15 | TRBV14 | CASSQVQGATDTQYF
TRBJ1-4 | 16 | TRBV5-1 | CASSEGQGATNEKLFF
TRBJ1-2 | 16 | TRBV27 | CASSFSSGTGVKGYTF
TRBJ2-2 | 13 | TRBV10-1 | CASSEQGSGELFF
TRBJ1-1 | 15 | TRBV19 | CASSPGQGPATEAFF
TRBJ2-5 | 13 | TRBV6-1 | CASSEGGGETQYF